This TCR beta chain was captured in a study of T-cell reconstitution after alpha-beta-depleted transplantation in children (dated by TCRdb to the mid-2010s). General notes on the study: Using TCR repertoire profiling, the study quantitatively followed how T-cell immune reconstitution unfolded in children after TCRalphabeta/CD19-depleted allogeneic hematopoietic cell transplantation.

Library generation was performed with PCR. For sequencing, an Illumina HiSeq 2500 was employed. To normalize quantification of the TCRbeta repertoire, the TCR libraries were built with molecular barcoding that relied on unique molecular identifiers. TCRdb itself trimmed the public reads at Q25 with fastp, ran MiXCR and retained productive beta chains. Identical CDR3 proteins give one entry, which carries the most common genes and DNA. The table for this sample lists 7,500 to 10,000 distinct CDR3 sequences; approximately 11% of them were counted only once. Almost 50% of the sample is in the top ten clones. V trim: 3 bases; J trim: 5 bases; unmatched bases: 1. The CDR3 runs 12 amino acids, cysteine and phenylalanine included. The only DNA kept is the CDR3, 36 bases in frame from the first base. Sequences SGHRS (CDR1) and YFSETQ (CDR2) are obtained from the germline V gene. This clonotype was counted many times. No cognate antigen has been identified for it. Within one base of it there is no much larger clone, and no base qualities were kept.

Read against the paper, the sample's time point label means: day 60 (about 2 months) after transplantation. Taken with the paper, the label for treatment or condition translates to: allogeneic hematopoietic cell transplantation with graft depleted of TCRalphabeta T cells and CD19 B cells. The children who served as transplant recipients had been given grafts of TCRalphabeta/CD19-depleted allogeneic hematopoietic cells. Points the paper makes about the study in general: The frequencies of hyperexpanded clones fell over the following months, and after one year, T-cell counts and TCRbeta diversity were mostly attributed to newly produced T cells. In some patients, the high TCRbeta diversity seen at day 60 was put down to recipient T cells and intrathymic progenitors that had survived conditioning. Apparently early alphabetaT-cell count recovery about two months after transplant reportedly relied on only several hundred rapidly expanded clones derived from non-depleted graft cells.

This TCR came from a patient aged 2-15 years who had a stem cell transplant for inherited bone marrow failure, so the T cells may come from the graft donor. Here the sequenced sample was PBMCs, mostly from graft donor cells, taken 60 days after TCRalphabeta/CD19-depleted stem cell transplant. The chain employs TRBV5-1 and TRBJ2-5; 7 of the junction bases match TRBD1. This receptor has the CDR3 CASSWGQETQYF. The DNA sequence follows: TGCGCCAGCAGCTGGGGACAGGAGACCCAGTACTTC.